This T cell receptor beta chain comes out of a study of identical twins. This CDR3 has 13 amino acids. Germline trimming cut 3 bases from V and 5 bases from J; bases unmatched to any gene: 3. In germline, CDR1 is DFQATT, CDR2 SNEGSKA (reference sequence). Each CDR3 protein gets one entry after TCRdb re-called the 5' RACE reads with MiXCR. The data show under 800,000 distinct CDR3 sequences, with about 20% seen just once and 4.3% held by the top ten. These records were also assigned to another study, of T cells expressing NK-cell markers.

The rearrangement joins TRBV20-1 to TRBJ1-1; TRBD1 matches 10 bases. The sample was PBMCs. The sequence derives from a woman aged 18 to 35 in good health. CDR3 nucleotide sequence: TGCAGTGCTAGGAGACAGGGGGCTACTGAAGCTTTCTTT. It is translated as CSARRQGATEAFF.